The 8 T cell receptor beta chains given below trace back to one sample, sequenced in a study of response to subunit inactivated influenza vaccine. In TCRdb, the RT-PCR reads were re-called with MiXCR into one record per CDR3 protein. This sample yields under 800,000 distinct CDR3 sequences, of which approximately 13% are seen a single time; around 7% belongs to the top ten. Here the sequenced sample was PBMCs from blood, taken roughly 2 weeks before vaccination. Receptors were obtained from a man aged 45-60 years who received an inactivated influenza vaccine.

The table lists this clonotype with a few counts. This chain joins TRBV2 and TRBJ2-7, with 7 bases that match TRBD1. The CDR3 covers 13 residues. Germline lookup yields CDR1 SNHLY and CDR2 FYNNEI. J gave up 7 bases and V 4 bases, and 7 bases lay outside the gene matches. The CDR3 region is CASSGDRAREQYF. As DNA, the CDR3 is TGTGCCAGCAGTGGTGACAGGGCAAGGGAGCAGTACTTC.

This clonotype came up a few times. The chain links TRBV6-5 to TRBJ1-3; tentatively, D is TRBD1 (6 bases). The CDR3 is 17 amino acids. In germline, CDR1 is MNHEY, CDR2 SVGAGI. V lost 4 bases, J lost 1 base, and 17 bases lay in between. The CDR3 reads CASSSPGQSASGNTIYF. CDR3 in DNA: TGTGCCAGCAGTTCACCTGGACAGTCGGCTTCTGGAAACACCATATATTTT.

This clonotype has more than one count but fewer than ten. The chain couples TRBV4-1 to TRBJ2-6; 9 positions match TRBD1. Looked up from germline, CDR1 is MGHRA and CDR2 is YSYEKL. This CDR3 has 17 amino acids. With V trimmed by 4 bases and J by 4 bases, 8 bases remained unmatched. In DNA form, the CDR3 reads TGCGCCAGCAGCCGAGGGACAGGGACTCTCGGGGCCAACGTCCTGACTTTC. It translates to CASSRGTGTLGANVLTF.

This clonotype was counted only a few times. The V gene is TRBV29-1, the J gene TRBJ2-7, with 9 bases that match TRBD1. Trimming cost V 4 bases and J 6 bases; bases outside gene matches: 1. The germline V gene encodes CDR1 SQVTM and CDR2 ANQGSEA. The CDR3 loop spans 11 amino acids. CDR3 residues: CSVGDRVEQYF. The DNA for the CDR3 is TGCAGCGTTGGGGACAGGGTCGAGCAGTACTTC.

CDR3 bases: TGTGCCAGCAGTTACGGAGTGAACACCGGGGAGCTGTTTTTT. Amino acid sequence: CASSYGVNTGELFF. The chain joins TRBV6-2 or TRBV6-3 to TRBJ2-2; D remains ambiguous. The CDR3 runs to 14 residues. Germline V gives CDR1 MNHEY, CDR2 SVGEGT. V was pared by 2 bases and J by 1 base, with 5 bases between.

The rearrangement links TRBV5-1 to TRBJ2-3; 7 bases align to TRBD2. Germline CDR1 and CDR2: SGHRS and YFSETQ. The V segment lost 0 bases and the J segment 0 bases; nucleotides outside the gene matches: 7. This CDR3 has 17 amino acids. DNA of the CDR3: TGCGCCAGCAGCTTGGCGGCTAGCGGACTTAGCACAGATACGCAGTATTTT. Its translation is CASSLAASGLSTDTQYF.

V and J are TRBV19 and TRBJ1-2; 10 bases agree with TRBD1. The V gene's germline CDR1 is LNHDA and CDR2 SQIVND (reference sequence). This CDR3 has 16 amino acids. Unmatched junction bases numbered 10, after V lost 7 bases and J lost 2 bases. Here the CDR3 reads CASNGPGTGVNYGYTF. For the CDR3, the DNA is TGTGCCAGTAATGGACCCGGGACAGGGGTCAACTATGGCTACACCTTC.

This chain uses TRBV20-1 with TRBJ2-1; D may be TRBD2 (6 bases). Trimming shortened V by 6 bases and J by 4 bases, and 25 bases separated the two germline ends. Germline assignment: CDR1 DFQATT and CDR2 SNEGSKA (reference sequence). The CDR3 loop spans 17 amino acids. DNA for the CDR3: TGCAGTGCACCCACCGCCGATATAGCGGTGAGATACAATGAGCAGTTCTTC. Translated: CSAPTADIAVRYNEQFF.